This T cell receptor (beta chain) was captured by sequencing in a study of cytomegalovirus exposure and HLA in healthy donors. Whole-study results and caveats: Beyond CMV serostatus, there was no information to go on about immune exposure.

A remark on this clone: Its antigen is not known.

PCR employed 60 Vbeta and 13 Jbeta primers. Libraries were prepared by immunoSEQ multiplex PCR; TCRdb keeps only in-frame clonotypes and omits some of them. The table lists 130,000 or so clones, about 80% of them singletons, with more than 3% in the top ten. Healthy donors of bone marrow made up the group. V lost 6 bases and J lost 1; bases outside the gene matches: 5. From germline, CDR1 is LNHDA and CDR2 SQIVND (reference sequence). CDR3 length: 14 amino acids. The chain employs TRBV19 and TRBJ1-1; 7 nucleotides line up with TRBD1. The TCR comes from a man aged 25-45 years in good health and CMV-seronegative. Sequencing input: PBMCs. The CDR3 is CASSYRDRNTEAFF. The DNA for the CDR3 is TGTGCCAGTAGCTACCGGGACAGGAACACTGAAGCTTTCTTT.